This paragraph reports one T cell receptor beta chain. Its antigen has not been determined. No base qualities exist here, and no much larger clone lies one base off it. The time point label, as the study defines it: persistent/refractory GD, antithyroid drugs over 5 years with positive TRAb. RNA was extracted from PBMCs in TRIzol for both TCR sequencing and RNA sequencing. The diagnosis of Graves' disease followed American Thyroid Association guidelines. Patients were recruited from an endocrinology department in Xi'an, China. From each patient, approximately 9 milliliters of peripheral blood was collected into an EDTA anticoagulant tube. PBMCs were isolated by Ficoll Paque Plus density gradient separation without further T cell sorting. An Agilent 2100 Bioanalyzer and agarose gel were used to assess RNA quality, and a NanoDrop 2000 was used to measure RNA concentration. These data belong to a study of regulatory T cells in long-lasting Graves disease (dated by TCRdb to about 2021). Describing the broader study: To count as having persistent Graves' disease, a patient had to have received antithyroid drug treatment for over 5 years with TSH receptor autoantibodies remaining persistently positive. This study used TCR sequencing and RNA sequencing of peripheral blood to compare persistent Graves' disease patients against newly diagnosed Graves' disease patients. In the clinical cohort, patients with persistent Graves' disease had used antithyroid drugs for an average of about 10 years. The study was registered as a clinical trial and conducted in China. A total of around 35 samples underwent TCR sequencing: around 13 from persistent and some 20 from newly diagnosed Graves' disease patients. General study outcomes and caveats: The small sample size was acknowledged by the authors as a limitation that may reduce accuracy. Only the TCR beta chain was sequenced and analyzed. Lower TCR Shannon entropy and fewer highly expanded clones were observed in persistent Graves' disease patients than in newly diagnosed patients, which suggested clonal expansion. The study examined only peripheral blood because the primary lesion, thyroid tissue, could not be accessed. More public clonotypes were shared among persistent patients (2,741) than among newly diagnosed patients (roughly 1,000). Persistent disease showed preferential use of TRBV28, TRBJ1-2 and TRBJ2-5, whereas newly diagnosed disease favored TRBV20-1 and TRBJ2-1.

CDR1 and CDR2 are drawn from the germline V gene: SGDLS, YYNGEE. The CDR3 has 14 amino acids, counting the end cysteine and phenylalanine. Left in the record is the CDR3 DNA by itself, 42 bases read in frame from the first base. V lost 5 bases and J lost 3 bases, and the count of bases not matched to a germline gene is 6. The library was made by multiplex PCR. The listed sequencing device is Illumina HiSeq 4000. iRepertoire HTBI primers and Arm-PCR amplification of CDR3 regions were used to construct TCR beta libraries. Gel purification was performed on PCR products prior to sequencing. The paper's data handling went like this. Gene usage analysis of CDR3 amino acid clonotypes relied on the 60 or so TRBV and 12 to 15 TRBJ segments identified across samples. COPE and FqMerger were used to merge the filtered high-quality paired reads into contigs. BLAST was used to align contigs to IMGT TRBV, TRBD and TRBJ reference genes, and CDR3 was defined according to IMGT. Any clonotype with a frequency above 0.1% was classified as a highly expanded clone. Shannon entropy served as the measure of repertoire diversity, while the Gini coefficient captured V-J evenness. A clonotype found in more than one individual was treated as public. TCRdb itself trimmed the public reads at Q25 with fastp, ran MiXCR and retained productive beta chains. Rows are combined by CDR3 protein, so each entry shows the most common genes and DNA. The V and J calls shown here were made by TCRdb, not taken from the authors' results. Counted in this sample were about 430,000 distinct CDR3 sequences; around 23% of them appeared once. The ten largest clonotypes hold roughly an eighth of the sample.

The sequence derives from a female donor with Graves disease. The chain is assembled from TRBV9 and TRBJ1-1; 8 central bases correspond to TRBD1. The sequenced sample was peripheral blood mononuclear cells (PBMCs), obtained when the disease was refractory, from a patient treated with antithyroid drugs. The encoded CDR3 is CASSQGADYTEAFF. In nucleotide form, the sequence is TGTGCCAGCAGTCAGGGGGCCGATTACACTGAAGCTTTCTTT.